A single sample is the source of the 11 T cell receptor beta chains below, sequenced in a study of blood T cell repertoires in COVID-19. The data were produced by immunoSEQ multiplex PCR, yet TCRdb's version contains in-frame clones alone and is incomplete. This table holds about 200,000 clones, 85% found once. Input material: peripheral blood. Every receptor here comes from a person aged 70 to 85 with COVID-19, enrolled during active disease.

The chain joins TRBV2 to TRBJ1-2; 10 nucleotides match TRBD1. Germline V CDR1 and CDR2: SNHLY, FYNNEI. The ends lost 7 bases at V and 6 bases at J; junction bases unmatched: 5. The CDR3 is made up of 13 amino acids. CDR3 in DNA: TGTGCCAGCACTGGGGGGACAGGGGATGGCTACACCTTC. This codes for CASTGGTGDGYTF.

The chain joins TRBV10-1 to TRBJ2-3; no reliable D call. This CDR3 is built from 14 residues. Trimming removed 5 bases from V and 0 bases from J, with 9 bases in between. The germline CDR1 and CDR2 sequences are WNHNN and SYGVQD (reference sequence). The CDR3 protein is CASSSYSSTDTQYF. The CDR3 nucleotides read TGCGCCAGCAGTTCGTACAGCAGCACAGATACGCAGTATTTT.

This clone was seen more than once but under ten times. This sequence joins TRBV7-9 and TRBJ1-6; 7 bases are a match to TRBD1. Losses at the gene ends were 5 bases for V and 6 bases for J; bases not matched to a gene: 7. Germline CDR1 SEHNR, CDR2 FQNEAQ (reference sequence). CDR3 size: 15 residues. The CDR3 loop reads CASSPTGVGNSPLHF. CDR3 sequence (DNA): TGTGCCAGCAGCCCTACAGGGGTTGGTAATTCACCCCTCCACTTT.

The chain couples TRBV29-1 to TRBJ1-1; D gene unclear. Per germline, CDR1 SQVTM and CDR2 ANQGSEA. The CDR3 is 13 residues long. V lost 1 base, J lost 0 bases, and 6 bases lay in between. The CDR3, as DNA: TGCAGCGTTGAAGGCACAATGAACACTGAAGCTTTCTTT. This sequence encodes CSVEGTMNTEAFF.

CDR3 residues: CASSQDDRGNSPLHF. As DNA, the CDR3 is TGTGCCAGCAGCCAAGACGACAGGGGAAATTCACCCCTCCACTTT. This rearrangement joins TRBV14 to TRBJ1-6; 8 bases agree with TRBD1. From germline, CDR1 is SGHDN and CDR2 FVKESK. The CDR3 covers 15 residues. V gave up 0 bases and J gave up 7 bases; unmatched junction bases: 2.

This rearrangement joins TRBV18 to TRBJ2-7; TRBD1 might be the D (5 bases). This CDR3 is built from 12 residues. The germline V and J ends were trimmed by 4 bases and 3 bases, with 7 bases remaining between them. The germline V gene encodes CDR1 KGHSH and CDR2 LQKENI. The CDR3 protein is CASSLDSYEQYF. CDR3 coding DNA: TGTGCCAGCTCACTAGACAGCTACGAGCAGTACTTC.

This chain connects TRBV19 to TRBJ2-2; TRBD2 might be the D (6 bases). Trimming removed 4 bases from V and 0 bases from J, with 9 bases in between. CDR3 size: 15 residues. Per germline, CDR1 LNHDA and CDR2 SQIVND (reference sequence). In DNA, the CDR3 is TGTGCCAGTAGTAGGGAGGCCTCGAACACCGGGGAGCTGTTTTTT. It translates to CASSREASNTGELFF. Full variable domain (remainder filled in from reference TRBV19 and TRBJ2-2): DGGITQSPKYLFRKEGQNVTLSCEQNLNHDAMYWYRQDPGQGLRLIYYSQIVNDFQKGDIAEGYSVSREKKESFPLTVTSAQKNPTAFYLCASSREASNTGELFFGEGSRLTVL.

This chain uses TRBV4-1 with TRBJ1-1; no clear D gene. The CDR3 has 15 amino acids. Germline V lookup: CDR1 MGHRA, CDR2 YSYEKL. The V gene lost 1 base and the J gene lost 8 bases, with 17 bases spanning the gap. The CDR3 DNA is TGCGCCAGCAGCCAAGGAGAGGGTTTGATGCAAGAAGCTTTCTTT. Amino acids: CASSQGEGLMQEAFF.

The gene calls are TRBV12-3 or TRBV12-4 and TRBJ1-4; D remains ambiguous. The CDR3 loop spans 11 amino acids. Deletions cut 11 bases from V and 15 bases from J, with 19 bases between. CDR3: CACSVEESVFF. CDR3 nucleotide sequence: TGTGCCTGTTCCGTGGAGGAGTCTGTGTTTTTT.

The rearrangement uses TRBV9 and TRBJ1-2; TRBD1 agrees at 9 bases. The trim removed 0 bases at V and 6 bases at J, leaving 6 bases unmatched. The CDR3 runs 15 residues. The germline V gene has CDR1 SGDLS and CDR2 YYNGEE. The CDR3 nucleotides are TGTGCCAGCAGCGTAGAGGGACAGGGATTGGATGGCTACACCTTC. This codes for CASSVEGQGLDGYTF.

The chain carries TRBV28 and TRBJ1-6; TRBD1 aligns across 9 bases. Looked up from germline, CDR1 is MDHEN and CDR2 is SYDVKM. The CDR3 runs to 19 residues. After removal of 5 bases from V and 5 bases from J, the junction contained 16 bases not matched to a gene. The CDR3 loop reads CASSPPGQGGGGNNSPLHF. The CDR3 region has the DNA TGTGCCAGCAGTCCCCCGGGACAGGGCGGCGGCGGGAATAATTCACCCCTCCACTTT.